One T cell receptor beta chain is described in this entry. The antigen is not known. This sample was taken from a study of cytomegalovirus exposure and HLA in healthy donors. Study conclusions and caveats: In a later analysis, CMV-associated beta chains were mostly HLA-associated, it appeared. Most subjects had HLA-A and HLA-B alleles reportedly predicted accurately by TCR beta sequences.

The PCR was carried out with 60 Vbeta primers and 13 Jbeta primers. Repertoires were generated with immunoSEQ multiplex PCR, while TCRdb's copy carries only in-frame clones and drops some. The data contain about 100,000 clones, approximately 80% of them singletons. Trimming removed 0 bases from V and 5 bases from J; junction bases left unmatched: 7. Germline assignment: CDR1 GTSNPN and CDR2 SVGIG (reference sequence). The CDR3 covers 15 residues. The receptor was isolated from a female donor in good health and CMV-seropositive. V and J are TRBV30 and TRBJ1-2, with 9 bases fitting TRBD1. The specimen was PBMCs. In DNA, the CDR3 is TGTGCCTGGAGTGTTGGTACAGGGGGCTCATATGGCTACACCTTC. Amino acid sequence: CAWSVGTGGSYGYTF.